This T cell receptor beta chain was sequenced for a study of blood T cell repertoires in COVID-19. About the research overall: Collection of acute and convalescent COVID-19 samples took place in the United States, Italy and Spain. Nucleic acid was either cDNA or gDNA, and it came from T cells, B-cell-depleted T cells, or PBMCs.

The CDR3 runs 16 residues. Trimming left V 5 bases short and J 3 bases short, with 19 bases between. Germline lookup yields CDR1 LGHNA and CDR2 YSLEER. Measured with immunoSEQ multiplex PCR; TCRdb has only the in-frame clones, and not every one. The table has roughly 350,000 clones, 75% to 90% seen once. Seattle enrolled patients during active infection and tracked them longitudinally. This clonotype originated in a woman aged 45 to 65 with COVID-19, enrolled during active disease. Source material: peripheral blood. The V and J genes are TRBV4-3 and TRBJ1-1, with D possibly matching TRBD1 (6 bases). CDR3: CASSKGGGNVDTEAFF. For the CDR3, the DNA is TGCGCCAGCAGCAAAGGGGGGGGCAATGTCGACACTGAAGCTTTCTTT.